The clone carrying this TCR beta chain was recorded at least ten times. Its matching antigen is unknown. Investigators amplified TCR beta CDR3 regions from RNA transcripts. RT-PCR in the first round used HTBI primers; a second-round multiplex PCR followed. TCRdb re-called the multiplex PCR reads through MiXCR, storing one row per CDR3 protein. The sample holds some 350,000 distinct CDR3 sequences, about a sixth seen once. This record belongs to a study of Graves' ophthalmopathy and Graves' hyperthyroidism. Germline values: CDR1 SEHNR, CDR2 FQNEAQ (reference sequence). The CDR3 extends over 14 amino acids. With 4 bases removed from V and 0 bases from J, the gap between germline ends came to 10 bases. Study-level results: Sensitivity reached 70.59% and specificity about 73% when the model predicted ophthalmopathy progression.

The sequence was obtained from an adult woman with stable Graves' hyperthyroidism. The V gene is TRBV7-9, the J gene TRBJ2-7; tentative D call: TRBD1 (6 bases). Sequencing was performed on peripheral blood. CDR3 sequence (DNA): TGTGCCAGCAGCTCGTCGGGACACTCCTACGAGCAGTACTTC. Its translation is CASSSSGHSYEQYF.